This passage covers 15 T cell receptor beta chains from one sample sequenced in a study of identical twins. TCRdb fed the 5' RACE reads into MiXCR, producing one record per CDR3 protein. This table has about 470,000 distinct CDR3 sequences, 24% appearing once. The data also belong to a second study, concerning T cells expressing NK-cell markers.

Sequences were obtained from CD4+ T cells sorted from blood. Receptor source: a woman aged 18-30 years in good health.

V and J are TRBV11-2 and TRBJ2-2; no clear D gene. The CDR3 spans 15 residues. Germline V gene data show CDR1 as SGHAT and CDR2 as FQNNGV. V lost 5 bases to trimming and J lost 3 bases, with 13 bases between them. The CDR3 DNA reads TGTGCCAGCAGCCCATACCGGGTGGACACCGGGGAGCTGTTTTTT. Its translation: CASSPYRVDTGELFF.

The rearrangement uses TRBV7-2 and TRBJ2-3; no firm D call. Germline V CDR1 and CDR2: SGHTA, FQGNSA. Between the trimmed V and J ends, which lost 3 bases and 6 bases, there was a span of 10 bases. CDR3 length equals 13 residues. CDR3 bases: TGTGCCAGCAGCTTTCTCTTGCCGGATACGCAGTATTTT. Encoded protein: CASSFLLPDTQYF.

The rearrangement links TRBV20-1 to TRBJ1-1; a weak D match, TRBD1 (5 bases). Trimming removed 2 bases from V and 5 bases from J, with 12 bases in between. CDR1 is DFQATT, CDR2 SNEGSKA, per germline (reference sequence). The CDR3 covers 13 residues. The CDR3 DNA reads TGCAGTGCTAGACAGGGAGGTGGGACTGAAGCTTTCTTT. This sequence encodes CSARQGGGTEAFF.

The gene calls are TRBV5-1 and TRBJ2-5; D is unresolved. This CDR3 has 16 residues. Germline CDR1 is SGHRS and CDR2 is YFSETQ. V lost 5 bases, J lost 1 base, and 18 bases lay in between. CDR3 region: CASSQTPRASQETQYF. The CDR3 DNA follows: TGCGCCAGCAGTCAAACGCCTCGGGCGAGCCAAGAGACCCAGTACTTC.

This rearrangement joins TRBV10-1 to TRBJ2-1; 7 bases align to TRBD2. V lost 8 bases to trimming and J lost 7 bases; unmatched junction nucleotides: 5. Germline V gene sequence: CDR1 WNHNN, CDR2 SYGVQD (reference sequence). This CDR3 has 12 amino acids. CDR3 in amino acids: CASGRSGNEQFF. Written as DNA, the CDR3 is TGCGCCAGCGGCCGTAGCGGGAATGAGCAGTTCTTC.

The J gene is TRBJ2-7, the V gene TRBV2, with unresolved D. The germline V gene has CDR1 SNHLY and CDR2 FYNNEI. V was pared by 6 bases and J by 6 bases, with 9 bases between. The CDR3 length is 11 residues. Here the CDR3 reads CASRSRVEQYF. CDR3 bases: TGTGCCAGCAGAAGTAGGGTCGAGCAGTACTTC.

The chain has TRBV12-3 or TRBV12-4 and TRBJ2-7; D is undetermined. This CDR3 is built from 13 residues. The germline V and J ends were trimmed by 3 bases and 4 bases, with 10 bases remaining between them. This CDR3 reads CASSFPSLYEQYF. For the CDR3, the DNA is TGTGCCAGCAGTTTTCCCTCCCTTTACGAGCAGTACTTC.

The chain is built from TRBV7-9 and TRBJ2-7, with D possibly matching TRBD2 (6 bases). Deletions cut 1 base from V and 6 bases from J, with 10 bases between. Germline V gene sequence: CDR1 SEHNR, CDR2 FQNEAQ (reference sequence). The CDR3 totals 13 residues. CDR3 sequence reads: CASSLVAGGEQYF. For the CDR3, the DNA is TGTGCCAGCAGCTTAGTGGCCGGGGGCGAGCAGTACTTC. The full variable domain, completed using reference TRBV7-9 and TRBJ2-7, is DTGVSQNPRHKITKRGQNVTFRCDPISEHNRLYWYRQTLGQGPEFLTYFQNEAQLEKSRLLSDRFSAERPKGSFSTLEIQRTEQGDSAMYLCASSLVAGGEQYFGPGTRLTVT.

This chain connects TRBV12-3 or TRBV12-4 to TRBJ2-5, with 7 bases identical to TRBD1. The CDR3 runs to 14 residues. V shed 6 bases, J shed 4 bases, and the junction held 8 bases outside the gene matches. CDR3 nucleotides: TGTGCCAGCAGCCTGGGACAGTTTAGAGAGACCCAGTACTTC. Translating gives CASSLGQFRETQYF.

The chain carries TRBV20-1 and TRBJ2-7; possible D gene TRBD2, 5 bases. V lost 0 bases and J lost 0, with 12 bases in between. Germline CDR1 reads DFQATT; CDR2 reads SNEGSKA (reference sequence). The CDR3 totals 15 residues. The CDR3 DNA sequence: TGCAGTGCTAGAGAGGAGGCAGAGAGCTCCTACGAGCAGTACTTC. As protein: CSAREEAESSYEQYF.

In its sample, this clonotype was seen many times. This chain uses TRBV12-3 or TRBV12-4 with TRBJ1-6; 7 bases map to TRBD1. The CDR3 is 15 residues long. With 3 bases clipped from V and 8 bases from J, the junction kept 7 bases outside the gene matches. The CDR3 sequence is CASSFRQGLHSPLHF. CDR3 in DNA: TGTGCCAGCAGTTTCAGACAGGGTCTACATTCACCCCTCCACTTT.

In its sample, this clonotype was seen a few times. CDR3 sequence: CASGHYEQYF. The DNA for the CDR3 is TGTGCCAGCGGACACTACGAGCAGTACTTC. The chain links TRBV27 to TRBJ2-7; TRBD1 is a possible D gene (5 bases). This CDR3 has 10 residues. Germline CDR1 is MNHEY and CDR2 is SMNVEV (reference sequence). Trimming stripped 8 bases from V and 3 bases from J, with 5 bases between.

The CDR3 nucleotides are TGTGCCAGCGGGTGGTCCTCCTCTGGAAACACCATATATTTT. Translated: CASGWSSSGNTIYF. This chain connects TRBV12-3 or TRBV12-4 to TRBJ1-3; D unresolved. Trimming took 8 bases from V and 0 from J, leaving 11 bases between them. The CDR3 has 14 residues.

The genes are TRBV20-1 and TRBJ2-1, with TRBD2 matching over 8 bases. This CDR3 is built from 14 residues. The V and J ends lost 6 bases and 4 bases, in that order; junction bases with no gene match: 8. Looked up from germline, CDR1 is DFQATT and CDR2 is SNEGSKA (reference sequence). The CDR3 nucleotides are TGCAGTGCCAAGGCCCTAGCGGGTTACAATGAGCAGTTCTTC. Protein: CSAKALAGYNEQFF.

In this sample, this clonotype turned up a few times. The chain uses TRBV20-1 and TRBJ2-2; TRBD1 matches 10 bases. The CDR3 loop spans 14 amino acids. Germline values: CDR1 DFQATT, CDR2 SNEGSKA (reference sequence). V gave up 3 bases and J gave up 5 bases; unmatched junction bases: 3. CDR3: CSARGQGITGELFF. The DNA for the CDR3 is TGCAGTGCTAGGGGACAGGGGATAACCGGGGAGCTGTTTTTT.